Following are 24 T cell receptor beta chains from one sample sequenced in a study of blood T cell repertoires in COVID-19. Some clones are missing from TCRdb's copy, which holds only in-frame ones; the method was immunoSEQ multiplex PCR. The table lists some 120,000 clones, about 86% of them singletons, with about 6% in the top ten. The specimen was peripheral blood. The origin of the receptors is a man older than 75 with active or convalescent COVID-19.

V is TRBV10-3 and J is TRBJ2-2; maybe TRBD2 (5 bases). Germline loops: CDR1 ENHRY, CDR2 SYGVKD. The germline V and J ends were trimmed by 6 bases and 5 bases, with 10 bases remaining between them. CDR3 length equals 13 residues. The CDR3 loop reads CAISRPGTGELFF. CDR3 nucleotide sequence: TGTGCCATCAGCCGACCGGGGACCGGGGAGCTGTTTTTT.

This chain uses TRBV11-2 with TRBJ1-6, with 9 bases lining up with TRBD1. The ends lost 6 bases at V and 5 bases at J; junction bases unmatched: 8. The CDR3 runs to 16 residues. Germline-derived CDR1 and CDR2 are SGHAT and FQNNGV. CDR3 coding DNA: TGTGCCAGCAGTTACCGACAGGGGGACAATAATTCACCCCTCCACTTT. It yields the protein CASSYRQGDNNSPLHF. The full variable domain, in which reference TRBV11-2 and TRBJ1-6 provide the parts outside the CDR3, is EAGVAQSPRYKIIEKRQSVAFWCNPISGHATLYWYQQILGQGPKLLIQFQNNGVVDDSQLPKDRFSAERLKGVDSTLKIQPAKLEDSAVYLCASSYRQGDNNSPLHFGNGTRLTVT.

The V gene is TRBV6-5, the J gene TRBJ1-1; TRBD1 agrees at 7 bases. V was clipped by 8 bases and J by 0 bases; unmatched bases: 6. Germline CDR1 reads MNHEY; CDR2 reads SVGAGI. This CDR3 spans 14 amino acids. CDR3 DNA sequence: TGTGCCAGCCGCAACAGGGGACTGAACACTGAAGCTTTCTTT. Translated, it gives CASRNRGLNTEAFF.

The V gene is TRBV7-2, the J gene TRBJ2-5; D is possibly TRBD1 (5 bases). The CDR3 covers 14 residues. Germline values: CDR1 SGHTA, CDR2 FQGNSA. Trimming cost V 2 bases and J 1 base, with 8 bases left between them. The CDR3 loop is CASSLQGLQETQYF. DNA for the CDR3: TGTGCCAGCAGCTTACAGGGCCTCCAAGAGACCCAGTACTTC.

Only a few counts were recorded for this clone. This chain joins TRBV15 and TRBJ2-4; a weak D match, TRBD2 (5 bases). The CDR3 totals 16 residues. Looked up from germline, CDR1 is LNHNV and CDR2 is YYDKDF (reference sequence). V gave up 0 bases and J gave up 0 bases, with 9 bases separating them. The CDR3 reads CATSREMGVAKNIQYF. The CDR3 nucleotides are TGTGCCACCAGCAGAGAGATGGGAGTAGCCAAAAACATTCAGTACTTC.

The genes are TRBV12-5 and TRBJ1-3; D is unresolved. There are 15 residues in the CDR3. V lost 7 bases to trimming and J lost 0 bases, with 13 bases between them. Germline CDR1 is LGHNT and CDR2 is FRNRAP. Written as DNA, the CDR3 is TGTGCTAGTGCCTCTGACTTCAGCTCTGGAAACACCATATATTTT. Encoded protein: CASASDFSSGNTIYF.

This clone was recorded a few times. The chain employs TRBV7-2 and TRBJ1-4; D not resolved. V was trimmed by 6 bases and J by 0 bases, leaving 8 bases between them. The CDR3 runs to 14 residues. CDR1 and CDR2 (germline): SGHTA, FQGNSA. CDR3 in DNA: TGTGCCAGCAGTTTACACTCAACTAATGAAAAACTGTTTTTT. Translation: CASSLHSTNEKLFF.

The V and J genes are TRBV12-3 or TRBV12-4 and TRBJ1-6; D may be TRBD1 (6 bases). The V end lost 4 bases, the J end lost 8 bases, and 9 bases lay between the germline ends. This CDR3 region has 13 residues. The CDR3 loop is CASSSQGYSPLHF. The CDR3 bases are TGTGCCAGCAGTTCACAGGGCTATTCACCCCTCCACTTT.

The genes are TRBV27 and TRBJ2-1; D may be TRBD1 (5 bases). CDR1 is MNHEY and CDR2 is SMNVEV in the germline V gene (reference sequence). Trimming took off 2 bases at V and 7 bases at J, with 18 bases between the two ends. There are 16 residues in the CDR3. This CDR3 is CASSLSRQPIGNEQFF. Written as DNA, the CDR3 is TGTGCCAGCAGTTTAAGCCGACAGCCGATAGGGAATGAGCAGTTCTTC.

The chain is built from TRBV3-1 (or the pseudogene TRBV3-2) and TRBJ2-1; possibly TRBD2 for D (5 bases). The length of the CDR3 is 12 residues. The germline V gene encodes CDR1 LGHDT and CDR2 YNNKEL (reference sequence). V lost 0 bases and J 15 bases, leaving 12 bases between the germline ends. The CDR3 DNA reads as TGTGCCAGCAGCCAAGATCACACTAGGCTGTTCTTC. Protein: CASSQDHTRLFF.

J is TRBJ2-7 and V is TRBV7-2; perhaps TRBD1 as D (7 bases). This CDR3 is built from 15 residues. Germline CDR1 is SGHTA and CDR2 is FQGNSA. The V end was cut by 5 bases, the J end by 0 bases, with 14 bases between. The CDR3 bases are TGTGCCAGCAGCCCAGGGGGGACAACCTCCTACGAGCAGTACTTC. Amino acid sequence: CASSPGGTTSYEQYF.

The chain recombines TRBV19 with TRBJ2-7, with a tentative D call TRBD2 (6 bases). This CDR3 region has 13 residues. Trimming shortened V by 6 bases and J by 7 bases, and 16 bases separated the two germline ends. Germline V gene sequence: CDR1 LNHDA, CDR2 SQIVND (reference sequence). Written as DNA, the CDR3 is TGTGCCAGTAGCACGCGGTCGGGGGAAGAGCAGTACTTC. Protein sequence: CASSTRSGEEQYF. The full variable domain, with the rest looked up from reference TRBV19 and TRBJ2-7, is DGGITQSPKYLFRKEGQNVTLSCEQNLNHDAMYWYRQDPGQGLRLIYYSQIVNDFQKGDIAEGYSVSREKKESFPLTVTSAQKNPTAFYLCASSTRSGEEQYFGPGTRLTVT.

This chain uses TRBV9 with TRBJ1-1; no clear D gene. The CDR3 length is 14 residues. Germline V gives CDR1 SGDLS, CDR2 YYNGEE. Trimming cost V 0 bases and J 1 base, with 7 bases left between them. This CDR3 is CASSVVSGNTEAFF. CDR3 bases: TGTGCCAGCAGCGTAGTGTCCGGGAACACTGAAGCTTTCTTT.

This chain uses TRBV4-2 with TRBJ1-4; D unclear. Germline V gives CDR1 LGHNA, CDR2 YNFKEQ. V was shortened by 3 bases and J by 0 bases, with 11 bases between the two germline ends. This CDR3 comprises 16 residues. CDR3: CASSQEGSATNEKLFF. CDR3 DNA sequence: TGTGCCAGCAGCCAGGAGGGTTCCGCAACTAATGAAAAACTGTTTTTT.

This clone was observed a single time. The chain employs TRBV7-2 and TRBJ1-6; 7 bases align to TRBD1. Trimming cost V 5 bases and J 3 bases; bases outside gene matches: 4. The CDR3 runs 15 residues. Germline CDR1 is SGHTA and CDR2 is FQGNSA. CDR3 DNA: TGTGCCAGCAGCCCACAGGGGCGCTATAATTCACCCCTCCACTTT. Encoded protein: CASSPQGRYNSPLHF.

The chain uses TRBV5-1 and TRBJ2-5, with a possible D match to TRBD2 (5 bases). CDR1 and CDR2 (germline): SGHRS, YFSETQ. This CDR3 contains 15 residues. The V gene lost 0 bases and the J gene lost 1 base, with 10 bases spanning the gap. DNA for the CDR3: TGCGCCAGCAGCTTGGGAGGGTTCCTCCAAGAGACCCAGTACTTC. Protein sequence: CASSLGGFLQETQYF.

This clone was detected only once. V is TRBV11-3 and J is TRBJ2-2; D gene uncertain. Germline V CDR1 and CDR2: SGHNT, YENEEA. This CDR3 comprises 14 residues. The V end was cut by 0 bases, the J end by 3 bases, with 5 bases between. The CDR3 nucleotides read TGTGCCAGCAGCTTAGAGGCCGACACCGGGGAGCTGTTTTTT. Translating gives CASSLEADTGELFF.

The chain has TRBV9 and TRBJ2-3, with 7 nucleotides matching TRBD2. This CDR3 is built from 16 residues. Germline loops: CDR1 SGDLS, CDR2 YYNGEE. V gave up 3 bases and J gave up 2 bases; unmatched junction bases: 9. DNA of the CDR3: TGTGCCAGCAGCGCCGCCCGGGGAGGGTTCACAGATACGCAGTATTTT. Its protein product is CASSAARGGFTDTQYF.

V gene TRBV2 combines with J gene TRBJ2-3, with 8 bases that match TRBD1. CDR1 SNHLY and CDR2 FYNNEI come from the germline V gene. J was trimmed by 1 base and V by 6 bases; bases with no gene match: 9. CDR3 length equals 16 residues. The CDR3 loop is CASRRLTGEGTDTQYF. The CDR3 bases are TGTGCCAGCAGGAGACTGACAGGGGAAGGCACAGATACGCAGTATTTT.

The V and J genes are TRBV5-6 and TRBJ2-3; 11 nucleotides match TRBD1. The CDR3 spans 19 residues. Germline V gene data show CDR1 as SGHDT and CDR2 as YYEEEE. With V trimmed by 0 bases and J by 0 bases, 9 bases remained unmatched. The CDR3, as DNA: TGTGCCAGCAGCTTGGTTAGGGACAGGGGGGGAACTAGCACAGATACGCAGTATTTT. It translates to CASSLVRDRGGTSTDTQYF.

This chain connects TRBV27 to TRBJ1-6; 8 positions match TRBD1. Germline V gene sequence: CDR1 MNHEY, CDR2 SMNVEV (reference sequence). The V gene end was trimmed by 5 bases and the J gene end by 10 bases; junction bases not matched to a gene: 7. The CDR3 is made up of 14 amino acids. CDR3 region: CASSPTRGPSPLHF. CDR3 sequence (DNA): TGTGCCAGCAGTCCAACCAGGGGGCCCTCACCCCTCCACTTT.

This chain uses TRBV30 with TRBJ2-5, with 7 bases that match TRBD1. The CDR3 is 13 amino acids. Germline V gene sequence: CDR1 GTSNPN, CDR2 SVGIG (reference sequence). Germline trimming cut 3 bases from V and 3 bases from J; bases unmatched to any gene: 4. CDR3 residues: CAWSGDSKETQYF. CDR3 coding DNA: TGTGCCTGGAGCGGGGACAGTAAAGAGACCCAGTACTTC. Using reference TRBV30 and TRBJ2-5 for the parts outside the CDR3, the full variable domain is SQTIHQWPATLVQPVGSPLSLECTVEGTSNPNLYWYRQAAGRGLQLLFYSVGIGQISSEVPQNLSASRPQDRQFILSSKKLLLSDSGFYLCAWSGDSKETQYFGPGTRLLVL.

V and J are TRBV4-3 and TRBJ2-7, with a weak D call TRBD2 (6 bases). The V gene's germline CDR1 is LGHNA and CDR2 YSLEER. The CDR3 covers 13 residues. Trimming took off 3 bases at V and 4 bases at J, with 10 bases between the two ends. The CDR3 coding sequence is TGCGCCAGCAGCCAGAATAGCGGTTACGAGCAGTACTTC. Its translation: CASSQNSGYEQYF.

The chain combines TRBV12-5 with TRBJ2-3; tentative D call: TRBD2 (6 bases). Germline V gene sequence: CDR1 LGHNT, CDR2 FRNRAP. The CDR3 consists of 15 residues. Trimming removed 4 bases from V and 2 bases from J, with 13 bases in between. CDR3 loop: CASGSPWGVTDTQYF. For the CDR3, the DNA is TGTGCTAGTGGTTCCCCTTGGGGGGTCACAGATACGCAGTATTTT.